This T cell receptor (beta chain) was recovered during a study of cytomegalovirus exposure and HLA in healthy donors. Study-wide points: Researchers had no immune exposure information except CMV serostatus available. Across HLA loci, a later analysis found differing TCR association rates, with DRB1 most and HLA-C fewest.

In the PCR, 60 Vbeta and 13 Jbeta primers were used. Per the original data handling: Roughly 10 million shared chains were among around 78 million unique TCR beta chains counted in a later analysis. The data were produced by immunoSEQ multiplex PCR, yet TCRdb's version contains in-frame clones alone and is incomplete. V, J and clone size derive from that table, while D and trimming were established from the DNA sequence. The data contain 100,000 to 120,000 clones, roughly 86% of them singletons. In its sample, this clone was seen a few times. Its target is not known. With V trimmed by 0 bases and J by 4 bases, 1 base remained unmatched. The CDR3 runs 14 residues. Germline V gene sequence: CDR1 SGHRS, CDR2 YFSETQ.

The receptor comes from a man between 35 and 55 years old in good health and CMV-seronegative. Specimen: PBMCs. The chain has TRBV5-1 and TRBJ2-3, with TRBD1 identical over 8 bases. The CDR3 bases are TGCGCCAGCAGCTTGGGGGGACAGGCAGATACGCAGTATTTT. This codes for CASSLGGQADTQYF.